This TCR beta chain was retrieved from a study of blood T cell repertoires in COVID-19. Study overall: Samples representing acute and convalescent COVID-19 were sourced from the United States, Italy and Spain. Nucleic acid was either cDNA or gDNA, and it came from T cells, B-cell-depleted T cells, or PBMCs.

This clone was seen a single time. In the original processing: For nucleated cells, counts were estimated from reference gene primer amplification. The method was immunoSEQ multiplex PCR; TCRdb's version includes in-frame clones alone and lacks a portion of them. V, J and clone size are those of that table, while D and trimming were read from the DNA. The data hold 70,000 or so clones, with 85% to 90% observed a single time. The length of the CDR3 is 14 residues. V shed 9 bases and J shed 0 bases, with 14 bases lying between them. Looked up from germline, CDR1 is MDHEN and CDR2 is SYDVKM. Sequencing was performed on peripheral blood. The source of this sequence is a human donor in a cohort sampled during active COVID-19. V usage is TRBV28 and J usage is TRBJ1-1, with D uncertain. CDR3 DNA: TGTGCCAGTGAGGGAGGGCAGCTGAACACTGAAGCTTTCTTT. Its translation: CASEGGQLNTEAFF.